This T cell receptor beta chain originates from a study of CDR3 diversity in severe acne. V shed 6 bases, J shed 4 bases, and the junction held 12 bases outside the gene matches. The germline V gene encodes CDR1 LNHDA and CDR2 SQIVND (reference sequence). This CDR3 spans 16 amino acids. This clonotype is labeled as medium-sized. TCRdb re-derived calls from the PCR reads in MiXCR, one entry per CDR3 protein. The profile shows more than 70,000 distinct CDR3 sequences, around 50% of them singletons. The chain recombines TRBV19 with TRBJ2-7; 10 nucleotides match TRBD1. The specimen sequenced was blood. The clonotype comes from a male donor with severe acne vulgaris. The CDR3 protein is CASSPNRDRGAYEQYF. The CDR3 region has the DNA TGTGCCAGTAGCCCGAACCGGGACAGGGGTGCTTACGAGCAGTACTTC.